The 9 T cell receptor beta chains below come from one sample, sequenced in a study of regulatory T cells in long-lasting Graves disease. Arm-PCR of CDR3 regions and iRepertoire HTBI primers were used to build TCR beta libraries. From the multiplex PCR reads, TCRdb called clonotypes with MiXCR, one entry per CDR3 protein. The table has roughly 520,000 distinct CDR3 sequences, around 12% seen once. As for time point: newly diagnosed GD, antithyroid drugs for less than 3 months. The TCR library was made from RNA that had been extracted from PBMCs in TRIzol. These same data were also listed under a study on T cells in Graves' hyperthyroidism and ophthalmopathy.

The sample was peripheral blood mononuclear cells (PBMCs), taken at new diagnosis, from a patient treated with antithyroid drugs. These receptors all stem from a woman aged 25 to 45 with Graves disease.

This clonotype has ten or more counts. The CDR3 sequence is CASSFETGSSNTEAFF. CDR3 coding DNA: TGTGCCAGCAGCTTTGAGACAGGGTCCTCGAACACTGAAGCTTTCTTT. V usage is TRBV5-5 and J usage is TRBJ1-1, with 7 positions matching TRBD1. From germline, CDR1 is SGHKS and CDR2 YYEKEE (reference sequence). The CDR3 totals 16 residues. J was trimmed by 1 base and V by 2 bases; bases with no gene match: 8.

This clonotype appeared many times. This rearrangement joins TRBV3-1 to TRBJ1-1; TRBD1 matches 8 bases. The length of the CDR3 is 13 residues. Looked up from germline, CDR1 is LGHDT and CDR2 is YNNKEL (reference sequence). After removal of 4 bases from V and 5 bases from J, the junction contained 3 bases not matched to a gene. The CDR3 sequence is CASSRQGKTEAFF. The CDR3 nucleotides are TGTGCCAGCAGCCGACAGGGGAAGACTGAAGCTTTCTTT.

This clonotype was seen ten or more times. The chain joins TRBV20-1 to TRBJ2-1; 9 bases agree with TRBD2. The CDR3 totals 14 residues. The germline gives CDR1 DFQATT, CDR2 SNEGSKA (reference sequence). The ends lost 1 base at V and 7 bases at J; junction bases unmatched: 5. This CDR3 is CSARVLAGDNEQFF. CDR3 sequence (DNA): TGCAGTGCTAGAGTACTAGCGGGCGATAATGAGCAGTTCTTC.

This clonotype has ten or more counts. The chain joins TRBV3-1 to TRBJ2-5; 9 bases match TRBD2. V shed 3 bases and J 1 base; nucleotides not matched to a gene: 3. This CDR3 is 15 amino acids long. The germline gives CDR1 LGHDT, CDR2 YNNKEL (reference sequence). CDR3 coding DNA: TGTGCCAGCAGCCAGGCTAGCGGGACCCAAGAGACCCAGTACTTC. It yields the protein CASSQASGTQETQYF.

The chain employs TRBV7-6 and TRBJ2-1; D remains ambiguous. The germline V gene encodes CDR1 SGHVS and CDR2 FNYEAQ. Trimming took 6 bases from V and 7 from J, leaving 13 bases between them. The CDR3 spans 13 residues. CDR3 nucleotides: TGTGCCAGCAGTCAGACATTGGGGAATGAGCAGTTCTTC. Translated, it gives CASSQTLGNEQFF.

At least ten counts were recorded for this clonotype. The chain uses TRBV10-1 and TRBJ2-7; D tentatively fits TRBD1 or TRBD2 (5 bases each). CDR1 WNHNN and CDR2 SYGVQD come from the germline V gene (reference sequence). Trimming took off 0 bases at V and 5 bases at J, with 8 bases between the two ends. This CDR3 is 13 amino acids long. The CDR3 loop reads CASSESGTHEQYF. The CDR3 DNA reads TGCGCCAGCAGTGAGTCTGGGACCCACGAGCAGTACTTC.

In its sample, this clonotype was seen many times. The chain links TRBV6-1 to TRBJ1-1; D unresolved. V was pared by 8 bases and J by 4 bases, with 26 bases between. There are 17 residues in the CDR3. Germline assignment: CDR1 MNHNS and CDR2 SASEGT. The CDR3 region has the DNA TGTGCCAGCGTTTCCCCGCGGTCTTGGGCCCGGGCCACTGAAGCTTTCTTT. Amino acids: CASVSPRSWARATEAFF.

This clonotype was detected only a few times. The V gene is TRBV18, the J gene TRBJ2-7, with D perhaps matching TRBD1 or TRBD2 (5 bases each). V was clipped by 0 bases and J by 5 bases, with 11 bases between them. Germline V gene sequence: CDR1 KGHSH, CDR2 LQKENI. The CDR3 runs 14 residues. The DNA for the CDR3 is TGTGCCAGCTCACCACCGGGCAGGGACCACGAGCAGTACTTC. Protein sequence: CASSPPGRDHEQYF.

The chain's CDR3 is CASSLQGGGYGYTF. CDR3 DNA sequence: TGTGCCAGCAGCTTGCAGGGAGGGGGCTATGGCTACACCTTC. This sequence joins TRBV7-6 and TRBJ1-2; D perhaps matches TRBD1 (6 bases). The CDR3 has 14 residues. V lost 3 bases and J 4 bases, leaving 12 bases between the germline ends. Germline V gene lookup returns CDR1 SGHVS and CDR2 FNYEAQ.